This entry lists 27 T cell receptor beta chains sequenced from one sample in a study of CD8 T cells in Susac syndrome (dated by TCRdb to the late 2010s). The method behind the library was the immunoSEQ multiplex PCR assay. RNA was extracted using the RNeasy kit, and about 0.5 to 1 ug of the RNA was reverse transcribed with random hexamers. TCRdb took the public reads, trimmed them with fastp at Q25, ran MiXCR for clone calling and kept in-frame beta chains. Identical CDR3 protein sequences are pooled into one entry, listed with their most common genes and DNA. The sample includes 210,000 or so distinct CDR3 sequences, with roughly 92% observed a single time. Jointly, the top ten make up approximately 0.13% of the sample. Sequenced sample: CD8+ T cells from PBMCs. The receptors originated from a human donor with multiple sclerosis.

The chain joins TRBV7-9 to TRBJ2-1; 12 bases line up with TRBD2. CDR3 length: 13 amino acids. Per germline, CDR1 SEHNR and CDR2 FQNEAQ (reference sequence). Trimming removed 8 bases from V and 4 bases from J; junction bases left unmatched: 0. This chain's CDR3 is CASGLAGYNEQFF. The CDR3 DNA is TGTGCCAGCGGACTAGCGGGGTACAATGAGCAGTTCTTC.

The V gene is TRBV15, the J gene TRBJ2-1; 8 bases are shared with TRBD1. From germline, CDR1 is LNHNV and CDR2 YYDKDF (reference sequence). There are 22 residues in the CDR3. The V gene end was trimmed by 3 bases and the J gene end by 0 bases; junction bases not matched to a gene: 22. This chain's CDR3 is CATSRKGQAPGVRVSSYNEQFF. In DNA form, the CDR3 reads TGTGCCACCAGCAGGAAGGGACAGGCCCCCGGGGTGAGGGTGAGCTCCTACAATGAGCAGTTCTTC.

This chain joins TRBV6-5 and TRBJ2-2; TRBD2 aligns across 7 bases. The germline CDR1 and CDR2 sequences are MNHEY and SVGAGI. CDR3 length: 12 residues. The ends lost 8 bases at V and 13 bases at J; junction bases unmatched: 10. Written as DNA, the CDR3 is TGTGCCAGCGCGGGAGCCGTGGAGGTGCTGTTTTTT. Its translation is CASAGAVEVLFF.

The genes are TRBV7-9 and TRBJ2-1; TRBD2 aligns across 7 bases. Per germline, CDR1 SEHNR and CDR2 FQNEAQ (reference sequence). The CDR3 covers 15 residues. V shed 5 bases and J 5 bases; nucleotides not matched to a gene: 9. CDR3 nucleotides: TGTGCCAGCAGCCTGTTATCTAGCGGTAACAATGAGCAGTTCTTC. Translated, it gives CASSLLSSGNNEQFF. The full variable domain, completed using reference TRBV7-9 and TRBJ2-1, is DTGVSQNPRHKITKRGQNVTFRCDPISEHNRLYWYRQTLGQGPEFLTYFQNEAQLEKSRLLSDRFSAERPKGSFSTLEIQRTEQGDSAMYLCASSLLSSGNNEQFFGPGTRLTVL.

The V call is TRBV4-1, the J call TRBJ1-5; no definite D call. Germline loops: CDR1 MGHRA, CDR2 YSYEKL. The CDR3 consists of 14 residues. V was cut by 1 base and J by 5 bases, with 9 bases left in between. The CDR3 loop is CASSQGMSYQPQHF. CDR3 nucleotides: TGCGCCAGCAGCCAAGGGATGAGTTATCAGCCCCAGCATTTT.

The J gene is TRBJ1-2, the V gene TRBV20-1, with D possibly matching TRBD1 (5 bases). Per the germline V gene, CDR1 is DFQATT and CDR2 is SNEGSKA (reference sequence). The CDR3 totals 18 residues. Trimming removed 0 bases from V and 0 bases from J, with 20 bases in between. CDR3 residues: CSARDPRGPLPANYGYTF. For the CDR3, the DNA is TGCAGTGCTAGAGATCCGAGGGGACCCCTGCCTGCTAACTATGGCTACACCTTC.

The chain carries TRBV5-4 and TRBJ2-7; 7 nucleotides match TRBD1. This CDR3 comprises 15 residues. J lost 4 bases, V lost 3 bases, and 10 bases had no gene match. Germline-derived CDR1 and CDR2 are SGHNT and YYREEE (reference sequence). The CDR3 region is CASSSISTGKYEQYF. CDR3 bases: TGTGCCAGCAGCTCCATATCGACAGGGAAGTACGAGCAGTACTTC.

This sequence joins TRBV6-2 or TRBV6-3 and TRBJ2-5; 7 nucleotides align to TRBD1. This CDR3 contains 16 residues. The trim removed 6 bases at V and 0 bases at J, leaving 10 bases unmatched. Germline V gene sequence: CDR1 MNHEY, CDR2 SVGEGT. The CDR3 sequence: CASSSWDSNDQETQYF. CDR3 DNA: TGTGCCAGCAGCTCATGGGACAGCAATGACCAAGAGACCCAGTACTTC.

DNA for the CDR3: TGTGCCAGCAGCCAGGGACGGGTCACCGGGGAGCTGTTTTTT. As protein: CASSQGRVTGELFF. The chain links TRBV7-8 to TRBJ2-2; D tentatively reads TRBD1 or TRBD2 (5 bases each). The V end was cut by 5 bases, the J end by 4 bases, with 11 bases between. The CDR3 is made up of 14 amino acids. CDR1 and CDR2 from the germline V gene are SGHVS and FQNEAQ.

J is TRBJ2-7 and V is TRBV29-1; TRBD2 might be the D (6 bases). This CDR3 comprises 13 residues. Germline V gene sequence: CDR1 SQVTM, CDR2 ANQGSEA. V gave up 1 base and J gave up 0 bases, with 7 bases separating them. CDR3 sequence reads: CSVEGGDSYEQYF. In nucleotides, the CDR3 is TGCAGCGTTGAAGGCGGGGACTCCTACGAGCAGTACTTC.

The gene calls are TRBV29-1 and TRBJ1-1; the D is unclear. CDR1 is SQVTM, CDR2 ANQGSEA, per germline. CDR3 length: 11 amino acids. The V gene lost 5 bases and the J gene lost 5 bases, with 9 bases spanning the gap. CDR3 sequence: CSVWLGTEAFF. In DNA form, the CDR3 reads TGCAGCGTTTGGTTGGGGACTGAAGCTTTCTTT.

The V gene is TRBV5-8, the J gene TRBJ1-5, with D tentatively TRBD1 (5 bases). Trimming removed 4 bases at V and 7 bases at J, with 12 bases between. Per germline, CDR1 SGHTS and CDR2 YDEGEE. The CDR3 consists of 13 residues. The CDR3 DNA sequence: TGTGCCAGCAGCGCATTTGGGGGGCAGCCCCAGCATTTT. Its translation: CASSAFGGQPQHF.

V is TRBV18 and J is TRBJ2-2; the D is unclear. CDR3 length equals 13 residues. Trimming took off 5 bases at V and 4 bases at J, with 8 bases between the two ends. Germline values: CDR1 KGHSH, CDR2 LQKENI. Here the CDR3 reads CASSTGSTGELFF. CDR3 DNA sequence: TGTGCCAGCTCAACGGGCAGCACCGGGGAGCTGTTTTTT.

This sequence joins TRBV7-3 and TRBJ2-1, with 9 bases that match TRBD2. The CDR3 spans 15 residues. Unmatched junction bases numbered 5, after V lost 2 bases and J lost 6 bases. The germline V gene encodes CDR1 SGHTA and CDR2 FQGTGA. CDR3 DNA sequence: TGTGCCAGCAGCTTATTAGCGGGGGCTTCCAATGAGCAGTTCTTC. Amino acids: CASSLLAGASNEQFF. Drawing the rest from reference TRBV7-3 and TRBJ2-1, the complete variable domain is GAGVSQTPSNKVTEKGKYVELRCDPISGHTALYWYRQSLGQGPEFLIYFQGTGAADDSGLPNDRFFAVRPEGSVSTLKIQRTERGDSAVYLCASSLLAGASNEQFFGPGTRLTVL.

The CDR3 sequence is CASKTLRALGDEQYF. The DNA for the CDR3 is TGTGCCAGCAAAACTCTTCGGGCTCTAGGAGACGAGCAGTACTTC. The chain is built from TRBV2 and TRBJ2-7; D unresolved. In germline, CDR1 is SNHLY, CDR2 FYNNEI. Trimming pared 7 bases from V and 5 bases from J, leaving 21 bases between. This CDR3 is 15 amino acids long.

The chain couples TRBV2 to TRBJ2-1, with 9 bases fitting TRBD2. V shed 2 bases, J shed 4 bases, and the junction held 6 bases outside the gene matches. This CDR3 is built from 16 residues. The germline V gene has CDR1 SNHLY and CDR2 FYNNEI. CDR3 loop: CASSEIGGGEYNEQFF. The DNA for the CDR3 is TGTGCCAGCAGTGAAATAGGCGGGGGGGAGTACAATGAGCAGTTCTTC. The whole variable domain, filled in from reference TRBV2 and TRBJ2-1, reads EPEVTQTPSHQVTQMGQEVILRCVPISNHLYFYWYRQILGQKVEFLVSFYNNEISEKSEIFDDQFSVERPDGSNFTLKIRSTKLEDSAMYFCASSEIGGGEYNEQFFGPGTRLTVL.

The V gene is TRBV28, the J gene TRBJ1-1; 8 nucleotides match TRBD1. J was trimmed by 5 bases and V by 7 bases; bases with no gene match: 9. Germline V gene sequence: CDR1 MDHEN, CDR2 SYDVKM. This CDR3 contains 14 residues. The CDR3 sequence: CASNPRGRWTEAFF. The CDR3 DNA follows: TGTGCCAGCAATCCCAGGGGGCGGTGGACTGAAGCTTTCTTT.

The chain has TRBV24-1 and TRBJ2-1, with TRBD2 as a possible D gene (6 bases). The ends were cut back, 3 bases at V and 6 bases at J, with 14 bases in the middle. The CDR3 is 15 residues long. The germline CDR1 and CDR2 sequences are KGHDR and SFDVKD. In DNA form, the CDR3 reads TGTGCCACCAGTGATACGGGAGATGGGATCAATGAGCAGTTCTTC. This sequence encodes CATSDTGDGINEQFF.

The genes are TRBV9 and TRBJ2-3; 7 bases are a match to TRBD1. The CDR3 totals 17 residues. Per the germline V gene, CDR1 is SGDLS and CDR2 is YYNGEE. The trim removed 3 bases at V and 6 bases at J, leaving 16 bases unmatched. CDR3 amino acids: CASSDPTGSGGMDTQYF. CDR3 coding DNA: TGTGCCAGCAGCGACCCGACAGGGAGTGGAGGCATGGATACGCAGTATTTT.

CDR3 coding DNA: TGCGCCAGCAGCCCCTCAGACCCGTATGGCTACACCTTC. Translation gives CASSPSDPYGYTF. The rearrangement uses TRBV4-1 and TRBJ1-2; D is unclear. The V gene's germline CDR1 is MGHRA and CDR2 YSYEKL. The CDR3 sequence is 13 residues long. The V gene lost 4 bases and the J gene lost 5 bases, with 11 bases spanning the gap.

This clonotype has only one observation. This chain connects TRBV7-8 to TRBJ2-2, with 9 bases lining up with TRBD2. This CDR3 is 19 amino acids long. J gave up 7 bases and V 2 bases, and 17 bases lay outside the gene matches. Germline V gene data show CDR1 as SGHVS and CDR2 as FQNEAQ. The CDR3 protein is CASSLRLSRREGRNGELFF. CDR3 nucleotides: TGTGCCAGCAGCTTAAGACTCTCACGGCGGGAGGGTCGAAACGGGGAGCTGTTTTTT.

The chain combines TRBV3-1 with TRBJ2-7; TRBD2 aligns across 9 bases. Trimming at V came to 4 bases and at J to 5 bases, leaving 18 bases not matched to a gene. This CDR3 contains 18 residues. CDR1 is LGHDT and CDR2 is YNNKEL in the germline V gene (reference sequence). The CDR3 nucleotides are TGTGCCAGCAGCCCCTATGGTCGTAGGCTAGCGGGACTCGACGAGCAGTACTTC. It encodes CASSPYGRRLAGLDEQYF.

This clonotype was found once. The chain couples TRBV27 to TRBJ2-7; D is unresolved. The CDR3 totals 15 residues. The V and J ends lost 7 bases and 9 bases respectively, with 25 bases between them. Germline V CDR1 and CDR2: MNHEY, SMNVEV (reference sequence). CDR3 sequence: CASNPVRFTVIPQYF. The CDR3 region has the DNA TGTGCCAGCAACCCCGTCAGGTTCACCGTAATCCCGCAGTACTTC.

The chain combines TRBV19 with TRBJ1-6; D gene uncertain. The germline CDR1 and CDR2 sequences are LNHDA and SQIVND (reference sequence). The CDR3 consists of 14 residues. The V end lost 7 bases, the J end lost 9 bases, and 16 bases lay between the germline ends. CDR3 coding DNA: TGTGCCAGTACCCCGGTTGAATGGGCTTCACCCCTCCACTTT. Encoded protein: CASTPVEWASPLHF.

The CDR3 sequence: CASSLIWSIDLQETQYF. The CDR3 DNA reads as TGTGCCAGCAGCTTGATCTGGTCTATCGATCTCCAAGAGACCCAGTACTTC. This chain links TRBV5-6 with TRBJ2-5; D gene ambiguous. V lost 1 base and J lost 1, with 17 bases in between. CDR1 SGHDT and CDR2 YYEEEE come from the germline V gene. CDR3 length: 17 amino acids.

V usage is TRBV13 and J usage is TRBJ2-1; weak D call: TRBD2 (5 bases). The ends were cut back, 0 bases at V and 7 bases at J, with 16 bases in the middle. The CDR3 spans 16 residues. The V gene's germline CDR1 is PRHDT and CDR2 FYEKMQ (reference sequence). As DNA, the CDR3 is TGTGCCAGCAGCTTAGGAGGCGGGCCCGGACTTAATGAGCAGTTCTTC. Protein sequence: CASSLGGGPGLNEQFF.

CDR3 sequence (DNA): TGTGCCAGCAGCTCCGGACGGGTGCAGTTCTTC. Translation: CASSSGRVQFF. The genes are TRBV5-6 and TRBJ2-1; D gene unclear. This CDR3 is 11 amino acids long. V lost 3 bases, J lost 12 bases, and 10 bases lay in between. Germline CDR1 SGHDT, CDR2 YYEEEE.